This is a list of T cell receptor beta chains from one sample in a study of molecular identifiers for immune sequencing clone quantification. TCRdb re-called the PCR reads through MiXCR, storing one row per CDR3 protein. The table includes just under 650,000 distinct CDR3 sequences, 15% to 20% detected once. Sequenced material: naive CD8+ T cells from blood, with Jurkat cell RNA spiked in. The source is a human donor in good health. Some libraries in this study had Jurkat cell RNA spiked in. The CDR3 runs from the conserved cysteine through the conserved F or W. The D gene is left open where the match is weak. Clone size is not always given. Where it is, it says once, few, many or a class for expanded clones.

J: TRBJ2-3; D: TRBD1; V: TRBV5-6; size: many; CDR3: CASSPGQGMADTQYF; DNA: TGTGCCAGCAGCCCAGGACAGGGAATGGCAGATACGCAGTATTTT
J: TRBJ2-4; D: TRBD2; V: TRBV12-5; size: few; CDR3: CATKLGLAGVAAKNIQYF; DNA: TGTGCTACTAAACTGGGACTAGCGGGTGTGGCAGCCAAAAACATTCAGTACTTC
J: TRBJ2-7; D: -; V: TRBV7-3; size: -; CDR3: CASSLAGGREQYF; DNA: TGTGCCAGCAGCCTCGCAGGGGGGCGCGAGCAGTACTTC
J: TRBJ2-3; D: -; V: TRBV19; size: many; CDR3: CASRTTDTQYF; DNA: TGTGCCAGTAGGACCACAGATACGCAGTATTTT
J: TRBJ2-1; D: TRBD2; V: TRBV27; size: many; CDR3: CASSLGPSGYNEQFF; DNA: TGTGCCAGCAGTTTAGGTCCTAGCGGATACAATGAGCAGTTCTTC
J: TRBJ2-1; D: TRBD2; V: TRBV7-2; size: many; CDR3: CASSLGGLAGGLYNEQFF; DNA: TGTGCCAGCAGCTTAGGGGGACTAGCGGGAGGTTTATACAATGAGCAGTTCTTC
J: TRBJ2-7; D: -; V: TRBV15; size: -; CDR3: CATSRDIEMREQYF; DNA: TGTGCCACCAGCAGAGATATAGAGATGAGGGAGCAGTACTTC
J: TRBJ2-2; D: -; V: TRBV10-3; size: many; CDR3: CAISESGGAAGELFF; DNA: TGTGCCATCAGTGAGTCGGGGGGAGCGGCCGGGGAGCTGTTTTTT
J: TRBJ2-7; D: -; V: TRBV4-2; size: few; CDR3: CASSHFSGSYEQYF; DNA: TGTGCCAGCAGCCATTTTAGCGGATCCTACGAGCAGTACTTC
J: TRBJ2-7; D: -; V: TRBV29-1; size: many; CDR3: CSVEVGEQYF; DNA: TGCAGCGTTGAAGTTGGTGAGCAGTACTTC
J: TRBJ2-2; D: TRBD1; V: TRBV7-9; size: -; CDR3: CASLGQGAGFGELFF; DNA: TGTGCCAGCTTGGGACAGGGGGCTGGTTTCGGGGAGCTGTTTTTT
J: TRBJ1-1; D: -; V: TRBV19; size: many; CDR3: CASRPGANTEAFF; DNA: TGTGCCAGTAGACCCGGGGCCAACACTGAAGCTTTCTTT
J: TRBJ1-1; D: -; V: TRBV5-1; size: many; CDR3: CASSLEDSTNTEAFF; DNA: TGCGCCAGCAGCTTGGAGGACAGTACGAACACTGAAGCTTTCTTT
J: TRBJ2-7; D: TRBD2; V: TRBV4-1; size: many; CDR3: CASSQGGADEQYF; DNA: TGCGCCAGCAGCCAGGGAGGGGCAGACGAGCAGTACTTC
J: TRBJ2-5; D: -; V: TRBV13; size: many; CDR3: CASSLRSGWGSVETQYF; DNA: TGTGCCAGCAGCTTAAGATCAGGCTGGGGCTCAGTGGAGACCCAGTACTTC
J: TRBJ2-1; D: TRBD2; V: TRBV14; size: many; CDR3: CASSQEGLASHEQFF; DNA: TGTGCCAGCAGCCAAGAGGGACTAGCGTCCCATGAGCAGTTCTTC
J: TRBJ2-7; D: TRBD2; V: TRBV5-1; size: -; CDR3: CASSPVAGVTYEQYF; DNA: TGCGCCAGCAGCCCGGTCGCGGGGGTCACCTACGAGCAGTACTTC
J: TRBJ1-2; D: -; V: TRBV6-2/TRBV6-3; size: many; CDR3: CASGTRLSF; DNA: TGTGCCAGCGGGACCCGACTTTCCTTC
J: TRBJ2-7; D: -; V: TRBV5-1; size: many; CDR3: CASSFSSTAYYEQYF; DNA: TGCGCCAGCAGCTTCTCCTCGACAGCCTACTACGAGCAGTACTTC
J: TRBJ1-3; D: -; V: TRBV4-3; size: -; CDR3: CAISQLRGPVSGNTIYF; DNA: TGCGCCATCAGCCAGCTCAGGGGCCCTGTCTCTGGAAACACCATATATTTT
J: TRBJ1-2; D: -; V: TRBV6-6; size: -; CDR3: CASTVTDSGVYGYTF; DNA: TGTGCCAGCACCGTGACCGATTCAGGAGTTTATGGCTACACCTTC
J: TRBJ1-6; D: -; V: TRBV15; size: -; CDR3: CATSSDLWNSPLHF; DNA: TGTGCCACCAGCAGTGATTTATGGAATTCACCCCTCCACTTT
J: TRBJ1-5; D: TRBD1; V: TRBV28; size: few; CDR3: CASSSGTGSQPQHF; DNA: TGTGCCAGCAGCAGTGGGACAGGGAGTCAGCCCCAGCATTTT
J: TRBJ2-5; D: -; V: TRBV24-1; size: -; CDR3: CATSEPLRGEYQETQYF; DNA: TGTGCCACCAGTGAACCTTTGAGGGGCGAGTACCAAGAGACCCAGTACTTC
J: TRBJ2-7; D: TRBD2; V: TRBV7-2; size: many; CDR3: CASSLDGGAAYEQYF; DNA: TGTGCCAGCAGCTTAGACGGGGGGGCCGCCTACGAGCAGTACTTC
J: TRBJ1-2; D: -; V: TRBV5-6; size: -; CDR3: CASSFLNNPRPHYGYTF; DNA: TGTGCCAGCAGCTTTTTAAACAACCCCCGACCGCACTATGGCTACACCTTC
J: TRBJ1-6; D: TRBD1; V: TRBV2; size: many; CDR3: CASSETDRGPLDSPLHF; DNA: TGTGCCAGCAGTGAAACGGACAGGGGGCCTTTAGATTCACCCCTCCACTTT
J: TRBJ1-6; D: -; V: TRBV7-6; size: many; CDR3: CASSLDRGIDSPLHF; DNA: TGTGCCAGCAGCTTAGACCGGGGAATCGATTCACCCCTCCACTTT
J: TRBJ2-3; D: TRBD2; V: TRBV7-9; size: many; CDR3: CASSLVRIVASGPFSTDTQYF; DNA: TGTGCCAGCAGCTTAGTTCGTATCGTGGCTAGCGGACCTTTCAGCACAGATACGCAGTATTTT
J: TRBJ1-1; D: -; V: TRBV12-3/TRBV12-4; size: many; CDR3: CASSHTGPGGAFF; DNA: TGTGCCAGCAGTCATACCGGACCCGGGGGCGCTTTCTTT
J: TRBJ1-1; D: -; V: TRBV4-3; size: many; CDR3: CASSQDRLDRNTEAFF; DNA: TGCGCCAGCAGCCAAGATCGGTTGGATAGGAACACTGAAGCTTTCTTT
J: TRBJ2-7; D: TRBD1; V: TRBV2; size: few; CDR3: CASLGTGGEQYF; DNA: TGTGCCAGCCTCGGGACAGGGGGCGAGCAGTACTTC
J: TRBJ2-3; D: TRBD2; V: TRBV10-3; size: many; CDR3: CAISESPAGGYTDTQYF; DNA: TGTGCCATCAGTGAGTCGCCAGCGGGGGGTTACACAGATACGCAGTATTTT
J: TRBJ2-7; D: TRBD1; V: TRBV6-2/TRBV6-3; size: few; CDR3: CASRLTGSIYEQYF; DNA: TGTGCCAGCAGGTTGACAGGGAGCATCTACGAGCAGTACTTC
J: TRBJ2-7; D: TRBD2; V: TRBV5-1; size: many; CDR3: CASSPRAGGLYEQYF; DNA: TGCGCCAGCAGCCCTCGGGCGGGGGGGCTCTACGAGCAGTACTTC
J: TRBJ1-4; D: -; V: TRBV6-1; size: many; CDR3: CASSEDSQNEKLFF; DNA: TGTGCCAGCAGTGAGGACAGCCAGAATGAAAAACTGTTTTTT
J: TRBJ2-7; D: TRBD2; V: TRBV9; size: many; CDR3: CASSVGTSGGYEQYF; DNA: TGTGCCAGCAGCGTGGGGACTAGCGGGGGGTACGAGCAGTACTTC
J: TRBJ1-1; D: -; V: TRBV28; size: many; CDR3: CASSLQRAGDEAFF; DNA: TGTGCCAGCAGTTTACAACGGGCGGGGGACGAAGCTTTCTTT
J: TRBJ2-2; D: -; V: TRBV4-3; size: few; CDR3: CASSQGATNTGELFF; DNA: TGCGCCAGCAGCCAAGGAGCCACGAACACCGGGGAGCTGTTTTTT
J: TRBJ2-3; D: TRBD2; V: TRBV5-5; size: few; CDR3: CASSLFLAGAASTDTQYF; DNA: TGTGCCAGCAGCTTGTTTCTAGCGGGAGCGGCTAGCACAGATACGCAGTATTTT
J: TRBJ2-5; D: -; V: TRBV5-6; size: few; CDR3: CASSLSDVPWETQYF; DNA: TGTGCCAGCAGCTTATCAGACGTACCTTGGGAGACCCAGTACTTC
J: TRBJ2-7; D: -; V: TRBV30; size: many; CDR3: CAWSVGTYEQYF; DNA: TGTGCCTGGAGTGTAGGGACCTACGAGCAGTACTTC
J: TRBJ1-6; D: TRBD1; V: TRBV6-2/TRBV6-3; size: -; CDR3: CASSSGQHSCNSPLHF; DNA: TGTGCCAGCAGTTCGGGACAGCACTCCTGTAATTCACCCCTCCACTTT
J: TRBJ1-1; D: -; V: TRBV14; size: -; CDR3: CASSQPTHGGEAFF; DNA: TGTGCCAGCAGCCAACCTACCCACGGAGGGGAAGCTTTCTTT
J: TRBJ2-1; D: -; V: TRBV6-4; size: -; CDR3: CASSDTIWNEQFF; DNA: TGTGCCAGCAGTGACACGATATGGAATGAGCAGTTCTTC
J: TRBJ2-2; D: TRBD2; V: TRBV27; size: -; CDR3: CASSLRPSGSMDTGGLFF; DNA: TGTGCCAGCAGTTTAAGGCCTAGCGGGAGTATGGACACCGGGGGGCTGTTTTTT
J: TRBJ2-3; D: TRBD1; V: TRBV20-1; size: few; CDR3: CSARSIDRDSTDTQYF; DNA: TGCAGTGCTAGATCAATTGACAGGGACAGCACAGATACGCAGTATTTT
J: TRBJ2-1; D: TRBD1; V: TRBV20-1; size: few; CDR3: CSASGTDHNEQFF; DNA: TGCAGTGCCTCCGGGACAGATCACAATGAGCAGTTCTTC
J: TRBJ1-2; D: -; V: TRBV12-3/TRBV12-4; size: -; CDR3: CASRITAWDGYTF; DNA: TGTGCCAGCCGTATTACCGCGTGGGATGGCTACACCTTC
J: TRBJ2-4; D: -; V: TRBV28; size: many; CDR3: CASSLTGNTAKNIQYF; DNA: TGTGCCAGCAGTTTAACAGGGAATACGGCCAAAAACATTCAGTACTTC
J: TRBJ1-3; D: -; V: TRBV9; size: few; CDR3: CASSVGDTIYF; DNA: TGTGCCAGCAGCGTAGGGGACACCATATATTTT
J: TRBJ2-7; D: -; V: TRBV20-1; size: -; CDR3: CSARDIPRHSLGEQYF; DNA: TGCAGTGCTAGAGATATCCCGCGCCACAGCTTGGGAGAGCAGTACTTC
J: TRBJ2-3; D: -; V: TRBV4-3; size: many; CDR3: CASSQDDAISTDTQYF; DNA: TGCGCCAGCAGCCAAGATGATGCGATAAGCACAGATACGCAGTATTTT
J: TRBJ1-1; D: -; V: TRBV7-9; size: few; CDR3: CATSASDPGNTEAFF; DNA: TGTGCCACTAGCGCCTCGGACCCGGGGAACACTGAAGCTTTCTTT
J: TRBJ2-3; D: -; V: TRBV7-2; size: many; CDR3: CASSREGPTTDTQYF; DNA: TGTGCCAGCAGCCGCGAGGGACCGACGACAGATACGCAGTATTTT
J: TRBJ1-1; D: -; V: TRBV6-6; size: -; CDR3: CAAAGTLNTEAFF; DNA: TGTGCCGCCGCGGGGACACTGAACACTGAAGCTTTCTTT
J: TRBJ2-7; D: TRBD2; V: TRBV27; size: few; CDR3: CASSFAAGGYEQYF; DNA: TGTGCCAGCAGTTTTGCAGCGGGAGGTTACGAGCAGTACTTC